The sequence of this TCR beta chain was determined in a study of blood T cell repertoires in COVID-19. Methods used by the authors: By means of reference gene primer amplification, nucleated cell counts were estimated. Sequencing used immunoSEQ multiplex PCR; TCRdb keeps in-frame clones, though not all of them. From that table come the V and J calls and clone size; the DNA was used to work out D and trimming. This table has roughly 300,000 clones, 89% appearing once. Sequencing input: peripheral blood. This sequence originates from a man younger than 35 who had recovered from COVID-19.

The CDR3 region has the DNA TGCGCCAGCAGCCCAAGCAGGGGTAGGTTCTACGAGCAGTACTTC. Its protein is CASSPSRGRFYEQYF. The chain recombines TRBV5-1 with TRBJ2-7; perhaps TRBD1 as D (6 bases). The V gene's germline CDR1 is SGHRS and CDR2 YFSETQ. V was cut by 4 bases and J by 3 bases, with 17 bases left in between. This CDR3 comprises 15 residues.